This T cell receptor (beta chain) was profiled in a study of blood T cell repertoires in COVID-19 (TCRdb year 2020). For the study in its entirety: Samples covering the acute and convalescent phases of COVID-19 were provided by collaborators in the United States, Italy and Spain. The prospective study material was composed of cDNA or gDNA derived from T cells, B-cell-depleted T cells, or PBMCs. Subjects who had been exposed to COVID-19, were actively infected with it, or had recovered from it provided the deeply sampled blood TCRbeta repertoires that made up the dataset. A freely available public database, intended as a resource for researchers studying the immune response to SARS-CoV-2, is where the repertoires were released. The samples were drawn from two sources: the first 160 participants of the ongoing ImmuneRACE study, and over 1,000 subjects contributed by 6 global collaborators. A de-identified subject ID, COVID-19 status, age in years and sex were almost always included in the sample metadata. Where available, HLA class I and class II types were obtained from metadata supplied by the sample provider rather than from assay-based typing.

TCRbeta CDR3 regions were amplified from genomic DNA using the immunoSEQ Assay, a bias-controlled multiplex PCR. Processing in the source paper ran as follows. The number of nucleated cells in each sample was estimated from the amplification of reference gene primers within the assay. Sequence reads were collapsed and filtered to measure the absolute abundance of every unique TCRbeta CDR3 rearrangement. For each sample, productive Simpson clonality was calculated by taking the square root of Simpson's diversity index across productive rearrangements. This immuneACCESS table, as held by TCRdb, lists in-frame sequences with V and J called but not all clones. Of the missing ones, under half trace to an unresolved V gene in checked studies; the others have no known cause. V, J and clone size reflect that table, while D and trimming were determined from the DNA. Here the sample has about 100,000 clones; over 65% occur a single time. Around 13% of the sample is taken by the ten largest.

The paper as a whole reports these results and caveats: How much clinical and demographic metadata was included differed by source and by participant, and the metadata was provided uncurated.

Each collaborating institution followed its own protocols to collect whole blood in K2EDTA tubes. For TCRbeta analysis, collaborators shipped samples in one of three forms: frozen whole blood, isolated PBMCs, or DNA extracted from either of those sample types. Comment on this clone: Its target antigen remains unknown. There are no base qualities to consult, and no much larger clone falls within one base.

V is cut back by 5 bases and J by 10 bases, with 2 bases in the junction unmatched. Inclusive of the bounding cysteine and phenylalanine, the CDR3 is 11 residues long. This entry keeps only the CDR3 DNA: 33 bases, framed from base 1. From a lookup of the germline V gene, CDR1 and CDR2 are SGHAT and FQNNGV. The origin of this receptor is a human donor in a cohort sampled during active COVID-19. Rearrangement joined TRBV11-2 to TRBJ1-1; TRBD1 aligns with 9 central bases. The sequencing sample was made of peripheral blood. The nucleotide sequence reads TGTGCCAGCAGCGGACAGGGGCGAGCTTTCTTT. The translation is CASSGQGRAFF.